Given below is one T cell receptor (beta chain) in context. Its target is unknown. This sample was taken from a study of OX40 agonist ivuxolimab in advanced cancers. General study results and limits: At doses 0.1 to 3.0 mg/kg, CD4+ and CD8+ clones expanded. Researchers did not determine the expanded peripheral T cells' antigen specificity.

Libraries were prepared by immunoSEQ multiplex PCR; TCRdb keeps only in-frame clonotypes and omits some of them. The sample holds several thousand clones, around 93% seen once. The CDR3 totals 14 residues. V shed 1 base and J shed 7 bases, with 13 bases lying between them. CDR1 MNHEY and CDR2 SMNVEV come from the germline V gene (reference sequence). The specimen comprised CD4+ or CD8+ T cells sorted from blood, sampled in a trial of the OX40 agonist ivuxolimab. This TCR derives from an adult with an advanced solid tumor such as melanoma, head and neck, liver or kidney cancer. V is TRBV27 and J is TRBJ1-1; D is possibly TRBD1 (6 bases). CDR3 in DNA: TGTGCCAGCAGTTTATATGGGGGCGCAAATGAAGCTTTCTTT. As protein: CASSLYGGANEAFF.